This TCR beta chain was obtained from a study of T-cell memory formation after mild COVID-19. Trimming shortened V by 3 bases and J by 4 bases, and 10 bases separated the two germline ends. CDR3 length equals 13 residues. Germline loops: CDR1 SGHDT, CDR2 YYEEEE. This clonotype has just a few counts. Its antigen is not identified. Using constant-segment primers, 5'RACE produced TCR alpha and TCR beta cDNA libraries carrying sample barcodes and UMIs. One entry per CDR3 protein, called by TCRdb with MiXCR from the 5' RACE reads. Of a few hundred thousand distinct CDR3 sequences in the sample, 14% were seen once. Study-wide results and caveats: Pre-infection memory already had some responding clones, implying cross-reactive memory joined. Day 37-peaking second-wave clones had unconfirmed SARS-CoV-2 specificity. CD4+ contracting clones were found mainly in CM and EM, and CD8+ ones in EMRA.

This receptor was taken from a man younger than 30 who had mild COVID-19 (a few samples of this study predate the infection). Cell type and time point are not known. The chain carries TRBV5-6 and TRBJ1-1; D not certain. Sequenced input: PBMCs or a T cell subset sorted from them (not recorded which). This CDR3 reads CASSSGDLTEAFF. Here the CDR3 DNA reads TGTGCCAGCAGCTCTGGGGATCTCACTGAAGCTTTCTTT.